This record looks at one T cell receptor (beta chain) sequence and its context. What it binds is unknown. The sample comes from a study of T-cell memory formation after mild COVID-19. Study at large: Each donor largely had its own TCR clusters. Study-level points and caveats: Still unconfirmed is whether the second-wave clones peaking on day 37 recognized SARS-CoV-2. Some responding clones appeared in pre-infection memory, suggesting cross-reactive memory joined.

TCRdb re-derived calls from the 5' RACE reads in MiXCR, one entry per CDR3 protein. Here the sample spans 350,000 to 500,000 distinct CDR3 sequences, 18% being singletons. What was sequenced was PBMCs or a T cell subset sorted from them (not recorded which). The sequence derives from a man younger than 35 who had mild COVID-19 (a few samples of this study predate the infection). Cell type and time point are not known.

CDR3 sequence (DNA): TGTGCCAGCAGCTGGAGCGGCACAACCTACGAGCAGTACGTC. Residues: CASSWSGTTYEQYV. The chain joins TRBV5-6 to TRBJ2-7; a possible D gene is TRBD2 (5 bases). The CDR3 is 14 amino acids. V gave up 3 bases and J gave up 2 bases, with 12 bases separating them. In germline, CDR1 is SGHDT, CDR2 YYEEEE.